This entry concerns a single T cell receptor beta chain. The assay was immunoSEQ multiplex PCR, and TCRdb's table has in-frame clones only and misses some. The sample shows 360,000 or so clones, approximately 89% of them seen only once. This entry is derived from a study of blood T cell repertoires in COVID-19. The J segment lost 6 bases and the V segment lost 0 bases, leaving 2 bases of the junction unmatched. This CDR3 contains 15 residues. Germline V gives CDR1 ENHRY, CDR2 SYGVKD. The sequence derives from a woman aged 60-75 years with COVID-19, enrolled during active disease. This rearrangement joins TRBV10-3 to TRBJ1-2, with 12 positions matching TRBD1. The specimen sequenced was peripheral blood. CDR3 coding DNA: TGTGCCATCAGTGAGTCAGGGGACAGGGGGCATGGCTACACCTTC. Protein: CAISESGDRGHGYTF.